Listed below are T cell receptor beta chains from one sample, sequenced in a study of human T cells and chemical hapten exposure. TCRdb passed the RACE reads through MiXCR, listing each CDR3 protein once. The sample includes 110,000 to 150,000 distinct CDR3 sequences, around 11% seen only once; the top ten take roughly 1.4%. The material was whole blood, obtained in connection with sensitization to the hapten diphenylcyclopropenone (DPC). The receptor set was obtained from a woman in her forties or fifties with alopecia areata. Some clones in this sample may be carry-over from other donors' samples. The CDR3 runs from the conserved cysteine through the conserved F or W. The D gene is left open where the match is weak. A clone size is listed for some rows: how often the clone was seen (once, few, many), or a class if it is expanded.

J gene,V gene,D gene,clone size,CDR3 DNA,CDR3 protein
TRBJ2-1,TRBV7-8,NA,NA,TGTGCCAGCAGCCGGAATAGCGGACTCTCCTACAATGAGCAGTTCTTC,CASSRNSGLSYNEQFF
TRBJ2-3,TRBV14,NA,many,TGTGCCAGCAGCCAAACCCGACAGTACACAGATACGCAGTATTTT,CASSQTRQYTDTQYF
TRBJ2-3,TRBV7-2,NA,NA,TGTGCCAGCAGCTTAGGCAGGGTTGGTTCCAAAGATACGCAGTATTTT,CASSLGRVGSKDTQYF
TRBJ1-5,TRBV6-6,NA,few,TGTGCCAGCAGTTACGGACAGTCAAATCAGCCCCAGCATTTT,CASSYGQSNQPQHF
TRBJ2-7,TRBV30,TRBD2,many,TGTGCCTGGAGCGCTACTAGCGGGAGCTCCTACGAGCAGTACTTC,CAWSATSGSSYEQYF
TRBJ2-7,TRBV10-2,TRBD1,few,TGCGCCAGCAACCGACAGGGGTTCTACGAGCAGTACTTC,CASNRQGFYEQYF
TRBJ1-2,TRBV12-3/TRBV12-4,TRBD1,NA,TGTGCCAGCAGTTTATCGACAGGGCCGAGTGGCTACACCTTC,CASSLSTGPSGYTF
TRBJ2-3,TRBV7-3,TRBD2,many,TGTGCCAGCAGCCCTAGCGGAGGAGGGTCAGATACGCAGTATTTT,CASSPSGGGSDTQYF
TRBJ2-7,TRBV28,NA,NA,TGTGCCAGCAGGTCCTCGGAGCGCCCCTACGAGCAGTACTTC,CASRSSERPYEQYF
TRBJ1-6,TRBV3-1,NA,few,TGTGCCAGCAGCTTCGCGGGGGGGCGCTGGGTTCAATCACCCCTCCACTTT,CASSFAGGRWVQSPLHF
TRBJ1-4,TRBV6-5,TRBD1,NA,TGTGCCAGCAGACTAACAGGGGGAGAAGAAAAACTGTTTTTT,CASRLTGGEEKLFF
TRBJ2-3,TRBV19,TRBD2,NA,TGTGCCAGTAGTATAGGCGGGAGTGCAGATACGCAGTATTTT,CASSIGGSADTQYF
TRBJ2-7,TRBV28,TRBD1,NA,TGTGCCAGCAGTGCCACGGGACAGGGGTACGAGCAGTACTTC,CASSATGQGYEQYF
TRBJ2-2,TRBV7-2,NA,few,TGTGCCAGCAGCTTGATGGGAGCCCCGAACACCGGGGAGCTGTTTTTT,CASSLMGAPNTGELFF
TRBJ2-5,TRBV3-1,TRBD2,many,TGTGCCGGGGAGACTAGCGGGACAGAGACCCAGTACTTC,CAGETSGTETQYF
TRBJ1-5,TRBV25-1,NA,NA,TGTGCCAGCAGTCCACGGGAGGGGGGCAATCAGCCCCAGCATTTT,CASSPREGGNQPQHF
TRBJ1-2,TRBV6-1,NA,NA,TGTGCCAGCAGTGAAGCCAGGGCAGCCTATGGCTACACCTTC,CASSEARAAYGYTF
TRBJ2-3,TRBV5-6,NA,NA,TGTGCCAGCAGCCGGTTCGGGCCTACGAGCACAGATACGCAGTATTTT,CASSRFGPTSTDTQYF
TRBJ1-6,TRBV28,NA,many,TGTGCCAGCAGTTTCGCGGGAACAGGAGGATATAATTCACCCCTCCACTTT,CASSFAGTGGYNSPLHF
TRBJ2-1,TRBV20-1,TRBD2,many,TGCAGTGCTCGGACTAGCGGGAGCGACTACTACAATGAGCAGTTCTTC,CSARTSGSDYYNEQFF
TRBJ2-2,TRBV6-2/TRBV6-3,TRBD1,NA,TGTGCCAGCAGTCGACAGGGCTCCACGGAGCTGTTTTTT,CASSRQGSTELFF
TRBJ2-7,TRBV7-9,TRBD2,NA,TGTGCCAGCAGCTTAGAGACTAGCGGGAGTTACGAGCAGTACTTC,CASSLETSGSYEQYF
TRBJ2-1,TRBV29-1,TRBD2,many,TGCAGCCTAGCGGGAGATAGCCATGAGCAGTTCTTC,CSLAGDSHEQFF
TRBJ2-3,TRBV11-2,TRBD2,many,TGTGCCTCCCAGGGCGGGAGGGCCCGGGCAGATACGCAGTATTTT,CASQGGRARADTQYF
TRBJ2-7,TRBV6-2/TRBV6-3,NA,few,TGTGCCAGCAGTTACTCCCAGCTAGCGTCCTACGAGCAGTACTTC,CASSYSQLASYEQYF
TRBJ2-6,TRBV14,TRBD2,few,TGTGCCAGCAGCCAACGGACTAGCGGGAGGGCCGTCCCTGGGGCCAACGTCCTGACTTTC,CASSQRTSGRAVPGANVLTF
TRBJ2-5,TRBV12-5,TRBD2,many,TGTGCTAGTGGCCGGGAGGGCCTAAAAGAGACCCAGTACTTC,CASGREGLKETQYF
TRBJ2-1,TRBV3-1,TRBD2,NA,TGTGCCAGCAGACGTGGACTAGCGGGACAATACAATGAGCAGTTCTTC,CASRRGLAGQYNEQFF
TRBJ2-1,TRBV20-1,NA,few,TGCAGTGCCCCTCCGGCAGGCTTCGGAAATGAGCAGTTCTTC,CSAPPAGFGNEQFF
TRBJ2-2,TRBV12-3/TRBV12-4,NA,few,TGTGCCAGCAGTTTCTGGGCCGACGGGGAGCTGTTTTTT,CASSFWADGELFF
TRBJ2-1,TRBV29-1,TRBD2,NA,TGCAGCGTGAGAGCGGGACTAGCGGGAACGAATGAGCAGTTCTTC,CSVRAGLAGTNEQFF
TRBJ2-1,TRBV5-1,TRBD1,NA,TGCGCCAGCAGCTCCCTTACAGGGGGCAGCTACAATGAGCAGTTCTTC,CASSSLTGGSYNEQFF
TRBJ2-3,TRBV7-2,TRBD2,many,TGTGCCAGCAGCTTGGGTAGGCGCGGGAGGAACACAGATACGCAGTATTTT,CASSLGRRGRNTDTQYF
TRBJ2-1,TRBV7-6,NA,many,TGTGCCAGCAGCTTAAACAATGAGCAGTTCTTC,CASSLNNEQFF
TRBJ2-7,TRBV19,NA,NA,TGTGCCAGCAGTCGGGACACAACCTACGAGCAGTACTTC,CASSRDTTYEQYF
TRBJ2-3,TRBV19,NA,many,TGTGCCAGTAAACCGGGACCGAGGACAGATACGCAGTATTTT,CASKPGPRTDTQYF
TRBJ2-1,TRBV11-3,NA,few,TGTGCCAGCAGCTTAGGGCCTAGTTCGGGTGAGCAGTTCTTC,CASSLGPSSGEQFF
TRBJ2-2,TRBV5-1,TRBD1,many,TGCGCCAGCAGCTCGGACAGGGTGAGCGGGGAGCTGTTTTTT,CASSSDRVSGELFF
TRBJ1-2,TRBV29-1,NA,NA,TGCAGCGCCGAGAGGGGGAACTATGGCTACACCTTC,CSAERGNYGYTF
TRBJ2-5,TRBV27,TRBD1,NA,TGTGCCAGCAGTTCACAGGGGGCGGCCCAAGAGACCCAGTACTTC,CASSSQGAAQETQYF
TRBJ2-7,TRBV11-1,TRBD1,NA,TGTGCCAGCAGCCATGGACAGGGGCCCTACGAGCAGTACTTC,CASSHGQGPYEQYF
TRBJ2-3,TRBV6-5,NA,few,TGTGCCAGCACCTTATCGGGCGAACCCACAGATACGCAGTATTTT,CASTLSGEPTDTQYF
TRBJ1-5,TRBV30,NA,NA,TGTGCCTGGAGTCCCCGGGCCCTCGGTGGATCCCAGCATTTT,CAWSPRALGGSQHF
TRBJ2-4,TRBV29-1,NA,few,TGCAGCGCATCAGGGTCGGCCAAAAACATTCAGTACTTC,CSASGSAKNIQYF
TRBJ2-2,TRBV12-3/TRBV12-4,NA,many,TGTGCCAGCACCCTACAGGCGTCCTTAAACACCGGGGAGCTGTTTTTT,CASTLQASLNTGELFF
TRBJ1-2,TRBV13,NA,few,TGTGCCAGCAGCCCAGAATTGGCCGAAGCTAACTATGGCTACACCTTC,CASSPELAEANYGYTF
TRBJ2-1,TRBV19,TRBD1,few,TGTGCCAGTAGTATTGGCGCAGGACAGGGCTCTGGCAATGAGCAGTTCTTC,CASSIGAGQGSGNEQFF
TRBJ2-1,TRBV11-2,NA,many,TGTGCCAGCAGCTTAGTCTTGGGCCCCCGCAATGAGCAGTTCTTC,CASSLVLGPRNEQFF
TRBJ2-3,TRBV6-2/TRBV6-3,TRBD2,few,TGTGCCAGCGTCAAACCCCTAGCGGGAGCGCGAGATACGCAGTATTTT,CASVKPLAGARDTQYF
TRBJ2-2,TRBV7-8,NA,NA,TGTGCCAGCAGTCTTGCCACCGGGGAGCTGTTTTTT,CASSLATGELFF
TRBJ2-5,TRBV2,NA,NA,TGTGCCAGCAGGAGTAGCGTAACCGGAGAGACCCAGTACTTC,CASRSSVTGETQYF
TRBJ1-4,TRBV4-2,NA,NA,TGTGCCAGCAGCCAAGATAGCTGGGAAAAACTGTTTTTT,CASSQDSWEKLFF
TRBJ2-7,TRBV29-1,TRBD1,NA,TGCAGCGCCCGGGGCCGGGACAGGGGCCCCTACGAGCAGTACTTC,CSARGRDRGPYEQYF
TRBJ1-1,TRBV10-1,NA,NA,TGCGCCAGCAGTGAGGCCGGGACAAAGAACACTGAAGCTTTCTTT,CASSEAGTKNTEAFF